A selection of T cell receptor beta chains follows, all from one sample in a study of blood T cell repertoires in COVID-19. TCRdb keeps only in-frame clones here, not all; method: immunoSEQ multiplex PCR. The sample has roughly 67,000 clones, roughly 84% seen once; the top ten hold around 6%. Material: peripheral blood. These receptors were collected from a woman aged 55-70 years with acute or convalescent COVID-19. Both conserved end residues are part of each CDR3. The order of the fields is clone size, D gene, V gene, J gene, CDR3 protein, CDR3 DNA. A D gene is named only where the DNA matches it firmly. Only some rows state a clone size, as once, few, many or a class for expanded clones.

clone size: NA
D gene: NA
V gene: TRBV18
J gene: TRBJ1-2
CDR3 protein: CASSPDSYGYTF
CDR3 DNA: TGTGCCAGCTCACCCGACAGTTACGGCTACACCTTC

clone size: NA
D gene: TRBD2
V gene: TRBV15
J gene: TRBJ2-1
CDR3 protein: CATGRRGGRNEQFF
CDR3 DNA: TGTGCCACCGGGCGGAGGGGAGGGAGGAATGAGCAGTTCTTC

clone size: few
D gene: TRBD1
V gene: TRBV5-5
J gene: TRBJ1-1
CDR3 protein: CASSLVGQGAEAFF
CDR3 DNA: TGTGCCAGCAGCTTGGTAGGACAGGGGGCTGAAGCTTTCTTT

clone size: NA
D gene: TRBD1
V gene: TRBV29-1
J gene: TRBJ1-1
CDR3 protein: CSAKTGALNTEAFF
CDR3 DNA: TGCAGCGCGAAAACAGGGGCCTTGAACACTGAAGCTTTCTTT

clone size: NA
D gene: TRBD1
V gene: TRBV5-1
J gene: TRBJ1-2
CDR3 protein: CASSSGQGAGDYGYTF
CDR3 DNA: TGCGCCAGCAGCTCCGGACAGGGGGCTGGAGACTATGGCTACACCTTC

clone size: NA
D gene: NA
V gene: TRBV2
J gene: TRBJ2-7
CDR3 protein: CASGVRGYEQYF
CDR3 DNA: TGTGCCAGCGGGGTCAGGGGCTACGAGCAGTACTTC

clone size: NA
D gene: TRBD1
V gene: TRBV11-2
J gene: TRBJ2-3
CDR3 protein: CASRGQAYSTDTQYF
CDR3 DNA: TGTGCCAGCAGGGGACAGGCCTATAGCACAGATACGCAGTATTTT

clone size: NA
D gene: NA
V gene: TRBV19
J gene: TRBJ2-7
CDR3 protein: CASSIVGGGDYEQYF
CDR3 DNA: TGTGCCAGTAGTATAGTAGGCGGCGGAGACTACGAGCAGTACTTC

clone size: NA
D gene: NA
V gene: TRBV11-2
J gene: TRBJ2-7
CDR3 protein: CASSTTYEQYF
CDR3 DNA: TGTGCCAGCAGTACCACTTACGAGCAGTACTTC

clone size: NA
D gene: NA
V gene: TRBV19
J gene: TRBJ1-2
CDR3 protein: CASSPSGASRYGYTF
CDR3 DNA: TGTGCCAGTAGTCCCAGCGGGGCGTCCCGCTATGGCTACACCTTC

clone size: few
D gene: TRBD2
V gene: TRBV18
J gene: TRBJ2-3
CDR3 protein: CASSPIGLAGGTRVSDTQYF
CDR3 DNA: TGTGCCAGCTCCCCCATCGGACTAGCGGGGGGAACCCGGGTGTCAGATACGCAGTATTTT

clone size: NA
D gene: NA
V gene: TRBV30
J gene: TRBJ2-2
CDR3 protein: CAWYSTGELFF
CDR3 DNA: TGTGCCTGGTACTCCACCGGGGAGCTGTTTTTT

clone size: NA
D gene: NA
V gene: TRBV5-4
J gene: TRBJ1-1
CDR3 protein: CASSLALGGSWNTEAFF
CDR3 DNA: TGTGCCAGCAGCTTGGCCTTGGGGGGTTCGTGGAACACTGAAGCTTTCTTT

clone size: NA
D gene: NA
V gene: TRBV3-1/TRBV3-2
J gene: TRBJ1-3
CDR3 protein: CASSQFLGNTIYF
CDR3 DNA: TGTGCCAGCAGCCAATTCTTAGGAAACACCATATATTTT

clone size: NA
D gene: TRBD1
V gene: TRBV4-1
J gene: TRBJ2-4
CDR3 protein: CASSQGTGTEAYF
CDR3 DNA: TGCGCCAGCAGCCAAGGTACCGGGACAGAGGCGTACTTC

clone size: few
D gene: NA
V gene: TRBV5-1
J gene: TRBJ2-5
CDR3 protein: CASSPGQPQETQYF
CDR3 DNA: TGCGCCAGCAGCCCTGGACAGCCCCAAGAGACCCAGTACTTC

clone size: NA
D gene: NA
V gene: TRBV29-1
J gene: TRBJ1-1
CDR3 protein: CSVVTGKAEAFF
CDR3 DNA: TGCAGCGTTGTAACAGGGAAGGCTGAAGCTTTCTTT

clone size: once
D gene: NA
V gene: TRBV5-1
J gene: TRBJ2-5
CDR3 protein: CASSLSNGETQYF
CDR3 DNA: TGCGCCAGCAGCTTGTCTAATGGAGAGACCCAGTACTTC

clone size: NA
D gene: TRBD1
V gene: TRBV5-1
J gene: TRBJ1-6
CDR3 protein: CASSREQGSVAPLHF
CDR3 DNA: TGCGCCAGCAGTCGTGAACAGGGGTCGGTAGCCCCCCTCCACTTT

clone size: few
D gene: NA
V gene: TRBV18
J gene: TRBJ1-6
CDR3 protein: CASSLAGNNSPLHF
CDR3 DNA: TGTGCCAGCTCACTGGCGGGAAATAATTCACCCCTCCACTTT

clone size: NA
D gene: NA
V gene: TRBV30
J gene: TRBJ1-3
CDR3 protein: CAWKDSTNTIYF
CDR3 DNA: TGTGCCTGGAAGGACAGCACAAACACCATATATTTT

clone size: NA
D gene: NA
V gene: TRBV19
J gene: TRBJ1-4
CDR3 protein: CASSTGDATNEKLFF
CDR3 DNA: TGTGCCAGTAGTACAGGGGACGCAACTAATGAAAAACTGTTTTTT

clone size: NA
D gene: TRBD1
V gene: TRBV5-4
J gene: TRBJ1-4
CDR3 protein: CASSEGTANEKLFF
CDR3 DNA: TGTGCCAGCAGCGAAGGGACAGCTAATGAAAAACTGTTTTTT

clone size: NA
D gene: TRBD2
V gene: TRBV3-1/TRBV3-2
J gene: TRBJ2-7
CDR3 protein: CASSQYGRGVEQYF
CDR3 DNA: TGTGCCAGCAGCCAATATGGGCGGGGGGTCGAGCAGTACTTC

clone size: NA
D gene: NA
V gene: TRBV29-1
J gene: TRBJ1-1
CDR3 protein: CSGTTGSSTEAFF
CDR3 DNA: TGCAGCGGAACCACAGGGAGTAGCACTGAAGCTTTCTTT

clone size: few
D gene: TRBD1
V gene: TRBV3-1/TRBV3-2
J gene: TRBJ1-2
CDR3 protein: CASSQRDRPIYGYTF
CDR3 DNA: TGTGCCAGCAGCCAACGGGACAGGCCCATCTATGGCTACACCTTC

clone size: NA
D gene: NA
V gene: TRBV5-1
J gene: TRBJ2-7
CDR3 protein: CASSPSPGRSEQYF
CDR3 DNA: TGCGCCAGCAGCCCGTCCCCGGGTAGGAGCGAGCAGTACTTC

clone size: NA
D gene: NA
V gene: TRBV5-5
J gene: TRBJ1-2
CDR3 protein: CASSRDTEAYGYTF
CDR3 DNA: TGTGCCAGCAGCAGGGACACCGAAGCCTATGGCTACACCTTC